This section outlines one T cell receptor (beta chain) sequence together with its context. PCR amplification relied on 60 Vbeta primers (plus 13 Jbeta primers). This table comes from immunoSEQ multiplex PCR, and its TCRdb copy is limited to in-frame clones, with some not included. The table has under 200,000 clones, 60% to 80% seen once. The CDR3 is made up of 16 amino acids. Germline lookup yields CDR1 SGHDT and CDR2 YYEEEE. Trimming shortened V by 2 bases and J by 0 bases, and 15 bases separated the two germline ends. The data stem from a study of cytomegalovirus exposure and HLA in healthy donors. The sequence derives from a male donor in good health and CMV-seronegative. The sample was PBMCs. This chain joins TRBV5-6 and TRBJ2-7; D uncertain. Written as DNA, the CDR3 is TGTGCCAGCAGCTTCTACCCAGACCGGAGCTCCTACGAGCAGTACTTC. This translates into CASSFYPDRSSYEQYF.